The entry below describes one T cell receptor (beta chain). Its antigen is unidentified. Time point here: 4-8 weeks after completion of therapy. Losses at the gene ends were 4 bases for V and 5 bases for J; bases not matched to a gene: 6. CDR1 MDHEN and CDR2 SYDVKM come from the germline V gene. The CDR3 runs to 14 residues. TCRdb's copy holds only in-frame clones and misses some; the assay was immunoSEQ multiplex PCR. The sample has 4,500 or so clones; approximately 74% are singletons. The source of the sample is a study of T cell therapy after organ transplantation. Study in general: Short-term post-therapy blood was drawn 4 to 8 weeks after therapy ended.

The study, taken as a whole, reports: Nonresponder repertoires showed strong pretherapy expansions, barely changing post-therapy. Reconstitution after therapy seemingly combined transferred and product-undetected endogenous clonotypes.

V gene TRBV28 combines with J gene TRBJ2-7; TRBD1 matches 9 bases. This sequence originates from a human patient who had received a solid organ transplant and had CMV disease. A share of the T cells may be of graft donor origin. Sequencing was performed on CD8+ T cells from blood, taken after autologous CMV-specific T cell therapy. DNA for the CDR3: TGTGCCAGCAGTTGGACAGGGGCCGGGAACGAGCAGTACTTC. Amino acid sequence: CASSWTGAGNEQYF.